This T cell receptor beta chain was profiled in a study of cytomegalovirus exposure and HLA in healthy donors (dated by TCRdb to between 2016 and 2019). For the study in its entirety: In an earlier analysis of fewer than 750 of the donors, approximately 300 Gb of sequence data and approximately 100 million unique TCR beta sequences from 180 million or so T cells were reported. An early release covering over 500 HLA-typed donors comprised approximately 300 gigabases of sequencing data and 65 million to 100 million unique TCR sequences. The genetic ancestry cluster associated with self-reported Caucasian donors included over 65% of the 300 to 400 genotyped donors. The study aimed to test whether cataloging public T cell receptors could reveal signatures of past pathogen exposure. The T cell repertoires of some 700 subjects were profiled by immunosequencing and related to cytomegalovirus serostatus. Besides the first cohort of hundreds of subjects, a separate validation cohort made up of over 95 different subjects was used. The study combined high-throughput TCR immunosequencing, statistical association of individual TCRs with disease status, and machine learning to predict cytomegalovirus infection status. A later analysis re-analyzed previously published TCR beta repertoires from 550 to 700 donors and added high-resolution HLA genotyping to study TCR occurrence patterns. Rather than using new phenotypic data, the later analysis identified candidate immune exposures from TCR beta sequences and from how often those sequences occurred across donors. To decide whether each TCR beta V gene segment behaved as functional or pseudogenic, an earlier analysis of some 580 of the donors relied on high-throughput TCR beta sequencing. Donor age, sex, ethnicity and CMV serostatus were compiled alongside the repertoire data. A later genetic analysis used genome-wide SNP genotypes for about 65% of the 666 donors, treating that subset as a discovery cohort. All discovery cohort repertoires had been generated using a single sequencing platform. Both class I and class II loci were covered by HLA typing, at four-digit resolution. Typing coverage varied by locus: about 620-630 donors for A, B, C, DRB1 and DQB1; approximately 520 for DQA1; some 610 for DPA1; around 450 for DPB1. A few DR-DQ haplotypes were treated as single units for association and clustering because of strong linkage in the cohort. Among a few hundred genotyped donors of the cohort, an average of roughly 240,000 unique TCR beta nucleotide sequences were sequenced per donor, around 18% of them non-productive. What the research found in general, with its limitations: Broadly in line with IMGT annotations, most TCR beta V segments showed up in productive rearrangements about 87% or about 30% of the time in an earlier analysis of under 700 of the donors. V-gene and J-gene trimming of TCR beta chains was associated with a missense DCLRE1C variant in a later genetic analysis, and the association was replicated in an independent cohort. A group of highly shared sequence variants was considered likely to be a technical artifact of the sequencing pipeline. In a later analysis, HLA-associated TCR beta chains showed more clonal expansion and lower generation probabilities than non-associated chains that were equally common. Some IMGT-functional V segments, including TRBV6-2 and TRBV6-3, could not be told apart with the 87-base-pair reads, so those segments were excluded. In both the original and validation cohorts, the classifier was reported to diagnose cytomegalovirus status with high specificity and sensitivity. According to a later analysis, parvovirus B19, influenza, CMV and Epstein-Barr virus appeared linked to several top co-occurrence clusters. Assigning TCR associations to individual alleles was difficult when HLA alleles, especially DR and DQ, strongly co-occurred. The earlier analysis of 450 to 700 of the donors excluded 15 to 20 rarely observed V segments, including chromosome 9 orphons, because counts were too low. Compared with the approximately 670-donor mean, donors in an Asian-associated ancestry cluster had fewer N-insertions in productive TCRs, according to a later genetic analysis. Sequencing depth was assumed to be roughly uniform across donors in the presence/absence analyses, though that assumption may not hold. Because HLA typing was unavailable for some donors at each locus, only the typed subset was used in association tests. A few of the identified cytomegalovirus-associated TCR beta chains were confirmed in vitro to be specific for cytomegalovirus antigens. A further reported finding was that TCR beta sequences accurately predicted the HLA-A and HLA-B alleles for most subjects in the first cohort. The authors suggested that the approach could potentially be extended to other disease states and immunological phenotypes. The study listed around 160 TCR beta chains as associated with cytomegalovirus. Linkage disequilibrium might explain the correlated functional status among segregating V segments, but an unknown experimental factor could not be excluded. A later analysis found that TCR association rates varied across HLA loci, with DRB1 alleles showing the most associated TCRs and HLA-C alleles the fewest. In a later analysis, most CMV-associated TCR beta chains were found to appear HLA-restricted, with HLA associations seemingly driven largely by CMV exposure. A later analysis associated 16,951 TCR beta sequences with specific HLA alleles at a false discovery rate of 0.05. Immune exposure information for the cohort was limited to CMV serostatus. Across donors, most TCR sequences were observed very rarely, whereas some public TCRs were present in many individuals. The cohort was sequenced for TCR beta chains only, and without alpha or paired-chain data the features that could be detected were limited.

With respect to this clone: Its binding antigen is unknown. The record has no base qualities; no much larger clone is one base away.

In total, approximately 690 healthy bone marrow donors made up the cohort. Cohort members were all nominally healthy when sampled, although unrecorded immune exposures were likely present. The donor tested CMV seronegative and was one of the 352 seronegative cohort members. Each donor provided a peripheral blood sample, and peripheral blood mononuclear cells were used for TCR beta sequencing. The Qiagen DNeasy Blood Extraction Kit was used to extract genomic DNA from the blood cell samples. The method behind the library was the immunoSEQ multiplex PCR assay. A mixture of 60 forward primers for TCR Vbeta segments and 13 reverse primers for TCR Jbeta segments was used in the multiplex PCR. The CDR3 region of rearranged TCR beta genes was amplified from genomic DNA with a multiplex PCR assay. The Illumina HiSeq System was used to sequence the amplified TCR beta libraries as 87-base-pair reads. The authors' pipeline ran thus. In a later analysis, tens of millions of unique TCR beta chains were counted across the 500 to 850 repertoires, and roughly 10 million of these chains were shared by at least two donors. Raw reads were error-corrected and collapsed into unique sequences by a nearest-neighbor algorithm in which closely related sequences were merged to remove PCR and sequencing errors. To assign V, D and J gene segments, CDR3 sequences were aligned to IMGT reference sequences. Each retained sequence needed at least a six-nucleotide match to both a V gene segment and a J gene segment. Rearrangements were called productive when the CDR3 lacked stop codons and stayed in frame with V and J; all others were non-productive. CDR3 was defined according to IMGT convention as the region running from the second conserved V-encoded cysteine to the conserved J-encoded phenylalanine. The earlier analysis of about 570 of the donors excluded any sequence lacking an unambiguous match to a single V gene segment. An earlier analysis of several hundred of the donors called V segments functional above 56.7% productive rearrangements and segregating when the between-donor standard deviation exceeded 5%. A statistical classification framework was built for diagnosing cytomegalovirus status from the catalog of TCR beta chain sequences. In a later analysis, V and J genes were assigned by comparing TCR nucleotide sequences against IMGT/GENE-DB human TR gene sequences. Using the TCRdist pipeline, a later analysis assigned CDR3 sequences along with most-parsimonious VDJ recombination scenarios. In a later analysis, each TCR beta chain was defined by its CDR3 amino acid sequence together with its V-gene family, and reads without a unique V-gene family were excluded. As a way to deal with suspected cross-contamination and a sequencing artifact, a later analysis dropped hundreds of nucleotide sequences that were highly shared and had low generation probability. In a later analysis, a clonal expansion index was calculated for each public chain from normalized within-repertoire ranks of inferred template counts. In a later analysis, generation probabilities were computed using a VDJ recombination model fitted to out-of-frame rearrangements, and the results were checked against IGoR. Hypergeometric tests were used in a later analysis to score TCR-TCR, TCR-HLA and TCR-CMV co-occurrence, with a repertoire-size bias correction applied to the TCR pairs. To estimate false discovery rates, a later analysis permuted the HLA or CMV assignments 20 times. A later analysis grouped co-occurring TCRs with DBSCAN, adding TCRdist sequence similarity when clustering within HLA-allele-positive subsets. Co-occurrence clustering excluded repertoires with fewer than 30,000 or more than 120,000 public chains, plus five with anomalous nucleotide sharing. This is the immuneACCESS table as TCRdb keeps it, with only in-frame sequences that have V and J called. A part of the clones is gone; compared with another copy, unresolved V genes explain less than half, and the rest is unexplained. Clone size and V and J calls were adopted from that table, with D and trimming inferred from the DNA. The sample table holds about 70,000 clones, of which 86% were seen once. The ten largest clones add up to roughly 2% of the sample.

The germline ends are 8 bases apart after V is trimmed by 0 bases and J by 0 bases. The CDR3 contains 15 residues, cysteine and phenylalanine counted. Of all the DNA, just the CDR3 is kept, 45 bases in frame from base 1. Sequences SGHNT (CDR1) and YYREEE (CDR2) are obtained from the germline V gene (reference sequence). The sequence derives from a woman in her 30s in good health and CMV-seronegative. The specimen sequenced was PBMCs. The rearranged chain carries TRBV5-4 and TRBJ2-3, with a weak D call of TRBD2 (5 bases match). The bases are TGTGCCAGCAGCTTGGACAAGCGGAGCACAGATACGCAGTATTTT. This is translated as CASSLDKRSTDTQYF.